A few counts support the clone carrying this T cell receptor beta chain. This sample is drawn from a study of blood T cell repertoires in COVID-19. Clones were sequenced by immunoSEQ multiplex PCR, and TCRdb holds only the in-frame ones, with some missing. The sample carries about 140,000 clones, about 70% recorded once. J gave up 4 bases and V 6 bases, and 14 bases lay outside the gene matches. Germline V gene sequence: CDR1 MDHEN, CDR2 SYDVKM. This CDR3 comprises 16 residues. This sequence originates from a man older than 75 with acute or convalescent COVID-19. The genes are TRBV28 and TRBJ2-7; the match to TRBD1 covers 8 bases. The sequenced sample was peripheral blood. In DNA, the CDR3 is TGTGCCAGCAGCGCAGGACAGGGCAATTCCCCATACGAGCAGTACTTC. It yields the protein CASSAGQGNSPYEQYF. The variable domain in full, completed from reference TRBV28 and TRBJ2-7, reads DVKVTQSSRYLVKRTGEKVFLECVQDMDHENMFWYRQDPGLGLRLIYFSYDVKMKEKGDIPEGYSVSREKKERFSLILESASTNQTSMYLCASSAGQGNSPYEQYFGPGTRLTVT.